Many counts were recorded for the clone carrying this T cell receptor (beta chain). Under the authors' procedure: Reference gene primer amplification gave estimated nucleated cell counts. Sequenced by immunoSEQ multiplex PCR; TCRdb stores in-frame clones only, minus some. V and J calls and clone size are given by that table; D and trimming were obtained from the DNA. The sample yields more than 250,000 clones, 85% seen once. This CDR3 contains 14 residues. V lost 2 bases to trimming and J lost 1 base, with 8 bases between them. Per the germline V gene, CDR1 is MNHEY and CDR2 is SVGAGI. The data were obtained in a study of blood T cell repertoires in COVID-19.

Sequencing was carried out using peripheral blood. V gene TRBV6-5 combines with J gene TRBJ1-1; D ambiguous. The origin of this receptor is a man aged 50-60 years with active or convalescent COVID-19. This CDR3 is CASSYAEQNTEAFF. In DNA form, the CDR3 reads TGTGCCAGCAGTTACGCAGAACAGAACACTGAAGCTTTCTTT.